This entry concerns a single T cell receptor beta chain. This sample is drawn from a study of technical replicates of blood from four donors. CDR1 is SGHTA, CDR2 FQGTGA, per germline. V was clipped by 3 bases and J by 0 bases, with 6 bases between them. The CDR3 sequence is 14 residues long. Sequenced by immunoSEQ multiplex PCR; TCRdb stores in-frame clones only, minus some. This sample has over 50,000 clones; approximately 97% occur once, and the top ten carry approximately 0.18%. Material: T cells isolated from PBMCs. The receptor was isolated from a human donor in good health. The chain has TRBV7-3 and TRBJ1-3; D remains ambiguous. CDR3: CASSFGSSGNTIYF. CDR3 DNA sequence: TGTGCCAGCAGCTTCGGGTCCTCTGGAAACACCATATATTTT. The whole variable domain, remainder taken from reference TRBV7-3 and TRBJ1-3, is GAGVSQTPSNKVTEKGKYVELRCDPISGHTALYWYRQSLGQGPEFLIYFQGTGAADDSGLPNDRFFAVRPEGSVSTLKIQRTERGDSAVYLCASSFGSSGNTIYFGEGSWLTVV.